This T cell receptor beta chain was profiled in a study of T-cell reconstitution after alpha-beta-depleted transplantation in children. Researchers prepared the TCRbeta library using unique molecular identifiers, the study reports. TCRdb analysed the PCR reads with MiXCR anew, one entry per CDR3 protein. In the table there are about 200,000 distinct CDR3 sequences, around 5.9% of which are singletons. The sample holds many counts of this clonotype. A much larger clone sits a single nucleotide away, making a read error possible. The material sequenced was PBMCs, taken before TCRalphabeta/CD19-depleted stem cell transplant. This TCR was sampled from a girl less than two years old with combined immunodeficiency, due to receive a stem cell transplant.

CDR3 region: CASSSPYEQYF. The CDR3 DNA follows: TGTGCCAGCAGCTCCCCCTACGAGCAGTACTTC. The chain uses TRBV5-6 and TRBJ2-7; D remains ambiguous. This CDR3 contains 11 residues. CDR1 and CDR2 from the germline V gene are SGHDT and YYEEEE. V was shortened by 3 bases and J by 2 bases, with 3 bases between the two germline ends.